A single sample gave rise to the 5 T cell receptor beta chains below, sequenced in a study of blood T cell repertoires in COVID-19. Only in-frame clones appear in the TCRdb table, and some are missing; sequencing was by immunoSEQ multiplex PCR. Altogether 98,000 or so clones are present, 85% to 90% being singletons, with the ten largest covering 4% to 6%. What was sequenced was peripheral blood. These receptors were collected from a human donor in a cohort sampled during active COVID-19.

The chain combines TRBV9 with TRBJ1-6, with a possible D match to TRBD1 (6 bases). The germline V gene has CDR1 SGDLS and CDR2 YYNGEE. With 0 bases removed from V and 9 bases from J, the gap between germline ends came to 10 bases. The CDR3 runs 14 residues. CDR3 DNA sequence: TGTGCCAGCAGCGTAGGATGGGACATTTCACCCCTCCACTTT. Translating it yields CASSVGWDISPLHF.

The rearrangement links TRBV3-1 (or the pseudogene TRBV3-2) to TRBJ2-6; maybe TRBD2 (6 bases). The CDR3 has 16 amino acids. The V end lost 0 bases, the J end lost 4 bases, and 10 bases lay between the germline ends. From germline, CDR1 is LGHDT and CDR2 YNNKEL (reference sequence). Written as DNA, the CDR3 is TGTGCCAGCAGCCAAGAAAAACTAGCCGGGGCCAACGTCCTGACTTTC. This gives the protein CASSQEKLAGANVLTF.

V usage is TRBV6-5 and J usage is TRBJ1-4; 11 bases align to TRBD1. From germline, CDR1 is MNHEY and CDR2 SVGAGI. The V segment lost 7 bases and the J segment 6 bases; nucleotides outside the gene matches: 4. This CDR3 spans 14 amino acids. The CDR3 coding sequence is TGTGCCAGCAACCGGGACAGGGGGGATGAAAAACTGTTTTTT. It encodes CASNRDRGDEKLFF.

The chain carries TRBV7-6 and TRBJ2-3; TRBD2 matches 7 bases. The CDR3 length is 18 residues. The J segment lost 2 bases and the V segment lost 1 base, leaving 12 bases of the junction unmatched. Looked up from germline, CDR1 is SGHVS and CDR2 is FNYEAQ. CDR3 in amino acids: CASSLGRPGLADTDTQYF. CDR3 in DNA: TGTGCCAGCAGCTTAGGGCGCCCTGGGCTAGCGGACACAGATACGCAGTATTTT.

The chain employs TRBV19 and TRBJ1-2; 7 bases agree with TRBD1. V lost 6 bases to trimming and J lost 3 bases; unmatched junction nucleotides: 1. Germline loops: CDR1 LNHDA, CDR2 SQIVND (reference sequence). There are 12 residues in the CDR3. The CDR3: CASRGGDYGYTF. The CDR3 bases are TGTGCCAGTAGAGGGGGCGACTATGGCTACACCTTC.